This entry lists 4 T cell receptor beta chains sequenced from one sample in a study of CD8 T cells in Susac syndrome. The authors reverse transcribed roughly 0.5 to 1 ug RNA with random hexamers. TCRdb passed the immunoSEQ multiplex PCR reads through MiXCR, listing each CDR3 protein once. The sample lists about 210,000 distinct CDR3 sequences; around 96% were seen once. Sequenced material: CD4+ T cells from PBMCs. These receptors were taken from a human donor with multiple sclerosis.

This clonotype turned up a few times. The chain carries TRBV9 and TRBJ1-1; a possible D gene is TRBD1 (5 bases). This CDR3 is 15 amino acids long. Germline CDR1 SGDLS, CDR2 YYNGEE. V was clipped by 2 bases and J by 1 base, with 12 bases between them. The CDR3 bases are TGTGCCAGCAGCGTCGGACTTGGGGCGAACACTGAAGCTTTCTTT. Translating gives CASSVGLGANTEAFF.

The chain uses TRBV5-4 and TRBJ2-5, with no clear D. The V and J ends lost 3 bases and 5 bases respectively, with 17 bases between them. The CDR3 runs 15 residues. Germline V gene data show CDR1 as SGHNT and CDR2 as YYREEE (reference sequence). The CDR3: CASSSSSGFGETQYF. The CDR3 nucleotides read TGTGCCAGCAGCTCTTCATCCGGATTCGGGGAGACCCAGTACTTC.

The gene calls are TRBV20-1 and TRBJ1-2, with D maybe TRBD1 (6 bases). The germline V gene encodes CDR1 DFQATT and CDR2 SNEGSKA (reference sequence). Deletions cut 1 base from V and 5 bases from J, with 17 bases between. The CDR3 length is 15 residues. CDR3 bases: TGCAGTGCTAGAGGTCGTGGGGGGGCTGGGTATGGCTACACCTTC. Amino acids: CSARGRGGAGYGYTF.

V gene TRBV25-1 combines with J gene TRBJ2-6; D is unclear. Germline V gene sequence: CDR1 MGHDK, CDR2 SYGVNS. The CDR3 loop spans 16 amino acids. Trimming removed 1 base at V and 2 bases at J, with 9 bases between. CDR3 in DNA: TGTGCCAGCAGTGAATCATGGTTTACTGGGGCCAACGTCCTGACTTTC. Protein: CASSESWFTGANVLTF.